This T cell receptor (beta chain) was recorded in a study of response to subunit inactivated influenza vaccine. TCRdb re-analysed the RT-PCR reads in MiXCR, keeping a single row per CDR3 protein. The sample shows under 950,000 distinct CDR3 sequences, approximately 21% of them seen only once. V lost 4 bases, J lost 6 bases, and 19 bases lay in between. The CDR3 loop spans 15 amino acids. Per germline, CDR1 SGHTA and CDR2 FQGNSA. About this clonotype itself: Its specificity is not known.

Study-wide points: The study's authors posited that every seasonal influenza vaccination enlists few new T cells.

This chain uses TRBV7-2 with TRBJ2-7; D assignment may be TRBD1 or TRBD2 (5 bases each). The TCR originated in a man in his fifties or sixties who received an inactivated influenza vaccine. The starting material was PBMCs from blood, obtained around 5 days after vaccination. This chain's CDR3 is CASSSTGTRTSEQYF. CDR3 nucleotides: TGTGCCAGCAGCTCTACCGGGACCCGAACATCCGAGCAGTACTTC.